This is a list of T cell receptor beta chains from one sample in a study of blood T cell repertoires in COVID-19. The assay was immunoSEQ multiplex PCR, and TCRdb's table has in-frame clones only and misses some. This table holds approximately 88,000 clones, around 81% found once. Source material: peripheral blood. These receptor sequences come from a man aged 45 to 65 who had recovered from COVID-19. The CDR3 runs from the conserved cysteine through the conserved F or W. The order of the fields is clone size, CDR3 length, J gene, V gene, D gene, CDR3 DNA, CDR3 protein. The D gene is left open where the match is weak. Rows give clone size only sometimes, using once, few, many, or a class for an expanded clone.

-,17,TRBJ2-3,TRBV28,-,TGTGCCAGCAGTACCCTCGCCAGGGGCAGGCGCACAGATACGCAGTATTTT,CASSTLARGRRTDTQYF
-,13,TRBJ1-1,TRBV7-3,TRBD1,TGTGCCAGCAGCTTGTCGCGGGACAGTGAAGCTTTCTTT,CASSLSRDSEAFF
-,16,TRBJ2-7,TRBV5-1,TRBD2,TGCGCCAGCAGCTTGAGATCCGGGAGGGCGTCCTACGAGCAGTACTTC,CASSLRSGRASYEQYF
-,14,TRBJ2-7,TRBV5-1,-,TGCGCCAGCAGCTTGGGGCTTAACCCCTACGAGCAGTACTTC,CASSLGLNPYEQYF
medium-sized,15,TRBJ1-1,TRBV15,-,TGTGCCACCAGCAGAGGTGCAGTTGCGAACACTGAAGCTTTCTTT,CATSRGAVANTEAFF
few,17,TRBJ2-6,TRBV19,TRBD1,TGTGCCAGTAGTGTAGGGACAGGGGAGCCTAGGGCCAACGTCCTGACTTTC,CASSVGTGEPRANVLTF
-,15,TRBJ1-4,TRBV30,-,TGTGCCTGGAGTGTAGGGTCAGGCGAGGGCGAAAAACTGTTTTTT,CAWSVGSGEGEKLFF
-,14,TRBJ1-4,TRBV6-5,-,TGTGCCAGCAGGGGGGGGTCAGCAGGTGAAAAACTGTTTTTT,CASRGGSAGEKLFF
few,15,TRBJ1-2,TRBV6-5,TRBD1,TGTGCCAGCAGATGGGACAGAAGGTCCATCTATGGCTACACCTTC,CASRWDRRSIYGYTF
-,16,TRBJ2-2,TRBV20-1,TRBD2,TGCAGTGCTAGTCCTAGCGGGGGCCTAAGGACCGGGGAGCTGTTTTTT,CSASPSGGLRTGELFF
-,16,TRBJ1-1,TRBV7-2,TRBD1,TGTGCCAGCAGCTTCGCATCCGGGACAGTGAACACTGAAGCTTTCTTT,CASSFASGTVNTEAFF
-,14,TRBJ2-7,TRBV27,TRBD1,TGTGCCAGCAGTTTCAGGGGGTTTTCCCACGAGCAGTACTTC,CASSFRGFSHEQYF
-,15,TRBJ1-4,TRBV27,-,TGTGCCAGCATGGACCTTCAGTTAGGGGGTGAAAAACTGTTTTTT,CASMDLQLGGEKLFF
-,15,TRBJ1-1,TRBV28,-,TGTGCCAGCAGTTTATTCGAGGCGAAATTATCTGAAGCTTTCTTT,CASSLFEAKLSEAFF
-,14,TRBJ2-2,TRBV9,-,TGTGCCAGCAGCGGTAGCGGGAACACCGGGGAGCTGTTTTTT,CASSGSGNTGELFF
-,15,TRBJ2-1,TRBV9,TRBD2,TGTGCCAGCAGCGTTATCAGCGGGGCTTACAATGAGCAGTTCTTC,CASSVISGAYNEQFF
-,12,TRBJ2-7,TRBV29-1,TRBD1,TGCAGCGTTGTGCAGGGGGCGTACGAGCAGTACTTC,CSVVQGAYEQYF
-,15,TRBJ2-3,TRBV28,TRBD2,TGTGCCTCCTTCAGACTAGCGGGAGCCGGAGATACGCAGTATTTT,CASFRLAGAGDTQYF
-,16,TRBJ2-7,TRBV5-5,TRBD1,TGTGCCAGCAGCCTACACCCTGGGGGACAGGGCTACGAGCAGTACTTC,CASSLHPGGQGYEQYF
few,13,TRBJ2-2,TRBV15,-,TGTGCCACCAGTTTATCCGAGACCGGGGAGCTGTTTTTT,CATSLSETGELFF
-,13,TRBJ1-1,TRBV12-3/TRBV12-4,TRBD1,TGTGCCAGCAGTTTAGATTACAGGGGTGAAGCTTTCTTT,CASSLDYRGEAFF
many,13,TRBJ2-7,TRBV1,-,TGCACCAGCAGCCAGGAGGACTGGTACGAGCAGTACTTC,CTSSQEDWYEQYF
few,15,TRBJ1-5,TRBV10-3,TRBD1,TGTGCCATCAGTGACACGGGACAGAGCAATCAGCCCCAGCATTTT,CAISDTGQSNQPQHF
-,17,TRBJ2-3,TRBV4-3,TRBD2,TGCGCCAGCAGCCAAATACTAGCGGGGGGAGGCACAGATACGCAGTATTTT,CASSQILAGGGTDTQYF
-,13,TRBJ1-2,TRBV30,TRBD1,TGTGCCTGGGATACAGGGGGACTCTATGGCTACACCTTC,CAWDTGGLYGYTF
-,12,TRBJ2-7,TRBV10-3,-,TGTGCCATCAGTGGGAGTTACTACGAGCAGTACTTC,CAISGSYYEQYF